This TCR beta chain was recorded in a study of Graves' ophthalmopathy and Graves' hyperthyroidism. The germline V and J ends were trimmed by 5 bases and 1 base, with 18 bases remaining between them. This CDR3 has 16 amino acids. Germline assignment: CDR1 SGHVS and CDR2 FNYEAQ. Amplified material comprised TCR beta CDR3 regions derived from RNA transcripts. First-round RT-PCR employed HTBI primers, with a second-round multiplex PCR after it. TCRdb passed the multiplex PCR reads through MiXCR, listing each CDR3 protein once. The top ten clones hold over 2.5% of a sample with more than 550,000 distinct CDR3 sequences, over 40% of them seen once. PBMCs originated in roughly 11 ml of fresh peripheral blood.

The V and J genes are TRBV7-6 and TRBJ2-7, with no clear D. The TCR originated in an adult man with Graves' ophthalmopathy. The material sequenced was peripheral blood. The CDR3 nucleotides read TGTGCCAGCAGCCCTATCGGGCCTAATACGTCCTACGAGCAGTACTTC. This encodes CASSPIGPNTSYEQYF.